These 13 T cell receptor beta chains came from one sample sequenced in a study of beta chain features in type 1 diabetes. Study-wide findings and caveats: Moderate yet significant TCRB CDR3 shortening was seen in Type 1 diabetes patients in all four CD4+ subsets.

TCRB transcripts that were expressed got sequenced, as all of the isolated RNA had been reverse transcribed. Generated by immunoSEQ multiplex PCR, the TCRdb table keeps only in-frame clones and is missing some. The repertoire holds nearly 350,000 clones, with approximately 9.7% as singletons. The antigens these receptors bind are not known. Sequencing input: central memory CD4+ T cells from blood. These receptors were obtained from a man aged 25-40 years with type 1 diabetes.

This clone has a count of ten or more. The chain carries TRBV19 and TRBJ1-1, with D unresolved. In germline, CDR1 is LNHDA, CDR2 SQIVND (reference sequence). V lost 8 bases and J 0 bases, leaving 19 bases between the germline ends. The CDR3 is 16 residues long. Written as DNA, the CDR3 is TGTGCCAGTTCGCGCAGGATTGGCGTCATGAACACTGAAGCTTTCTTT. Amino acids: CASSRRIGVMNTEAFF.

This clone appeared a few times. Here the CDR3 reads CASSFEGRGSPLHF. The CDR3 coding sequence is TGTGCCAGCAGTTTTGAGGGCCGGGGGTCACCCCTCCACTTT. The genes are TRBV6-6 and TRBJ1-6, with D perhaps matching TRBD1 (5 bases). The V end lost 4 bases, the J end lost 10 bases, and 14 bases lay between the germline ends. The CDR3 runs 14 residues. Germline loops: CDR1 MNHNY, CDR2 SVGAGI (reference sequence).

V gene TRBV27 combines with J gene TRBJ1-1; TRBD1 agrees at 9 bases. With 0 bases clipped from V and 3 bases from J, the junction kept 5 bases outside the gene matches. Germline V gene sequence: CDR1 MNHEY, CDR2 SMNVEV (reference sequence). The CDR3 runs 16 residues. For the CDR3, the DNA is TGTGCCAGCAGTTTATCAAGACAGGGGGGGTACACTGAAGCTTTCTTT. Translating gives CASSLSRQGGYTEAFF.

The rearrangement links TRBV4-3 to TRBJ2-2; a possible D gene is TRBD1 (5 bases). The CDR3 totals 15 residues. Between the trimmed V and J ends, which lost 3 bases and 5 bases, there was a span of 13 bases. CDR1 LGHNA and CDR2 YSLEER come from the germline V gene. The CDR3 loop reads CASSQADQGTGELFF. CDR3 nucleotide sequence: TGCGCCAGCAGCCAGGCCGACCAGGGTACCGGGGAGCTGTTTTTT.

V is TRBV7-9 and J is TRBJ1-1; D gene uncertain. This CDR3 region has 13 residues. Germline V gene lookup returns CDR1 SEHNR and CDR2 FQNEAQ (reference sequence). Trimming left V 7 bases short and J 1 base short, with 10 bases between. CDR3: CASTRTGNTEAFF. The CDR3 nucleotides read TGTGCCAGCACCAGGACCGGGAACACTGAAGCTTTCTTT.

The CDR3 loop is CASSVGLAGGTDTQYF. CDR3 bases: TGTGCCAGCAGCGTGGGACTAGCGGGGGGCACAGATACGCAGTATTTT. J is TRBJ2-3 and V is TRBV7-8; 14 bases agree with TRBD2. J gave up 1 base and V 5 bases, and 2 bases lay outside the gene matches. The CDR3 runs 16 residues. Germline loops: CDR1 SGHVS, CDR2 FQNEAQ.

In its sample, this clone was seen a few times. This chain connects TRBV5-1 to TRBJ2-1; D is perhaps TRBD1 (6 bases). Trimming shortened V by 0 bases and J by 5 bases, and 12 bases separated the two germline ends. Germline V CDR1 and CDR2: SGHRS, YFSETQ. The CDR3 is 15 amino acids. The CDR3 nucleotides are TGCGCCAGCAGCTTGGCCCGAACAGGGAACAATGAGCAGTTCTTC. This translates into CASSLARTGNNEQFF.

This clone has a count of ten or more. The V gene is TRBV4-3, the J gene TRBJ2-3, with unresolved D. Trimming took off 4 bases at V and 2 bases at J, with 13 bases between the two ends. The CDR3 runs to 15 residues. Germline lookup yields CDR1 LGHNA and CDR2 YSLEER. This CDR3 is CASSPSWPSTDTQYF. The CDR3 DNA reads TGCGCCAGCAGCCCCTCCTGGCCTTCCACAGATACGCAGTATTTT.

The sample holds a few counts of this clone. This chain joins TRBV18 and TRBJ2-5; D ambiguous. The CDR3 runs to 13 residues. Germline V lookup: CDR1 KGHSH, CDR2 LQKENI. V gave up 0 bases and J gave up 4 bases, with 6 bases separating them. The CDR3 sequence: CASSPPELETQYF. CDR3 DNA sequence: TGTGCCAGCTCACCACCCGAGTTAGAGACCCAGTACTTC.

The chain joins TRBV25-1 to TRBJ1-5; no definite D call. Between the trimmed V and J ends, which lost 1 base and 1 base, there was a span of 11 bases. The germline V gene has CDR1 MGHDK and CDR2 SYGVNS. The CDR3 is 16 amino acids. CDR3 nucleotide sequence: TGTGCCAGCAGTGAATTAGGTTCTCCCAGCAATCAGCCCCAGCATTTT. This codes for CASSELGSPSNQPQHF. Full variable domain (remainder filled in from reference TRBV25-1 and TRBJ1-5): EADIYQTPRYLVIGTGKKITLECSQTMGHDKMYWYQQDPGMELHLIHYSYGVNSTEKGDLSSESTVSRIRTEHFPLTLESARPSHTSQYLCASSELGSPSNQPQHFGDGTRLSIL.

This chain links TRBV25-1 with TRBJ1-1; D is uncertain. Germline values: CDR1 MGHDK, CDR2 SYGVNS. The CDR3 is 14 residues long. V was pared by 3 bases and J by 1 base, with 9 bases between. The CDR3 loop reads CASSDARSNTEAFF. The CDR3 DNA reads TGTGCCAGCAGTGACGCGCGGTCGAACACTGAAGCTTTCTTT.

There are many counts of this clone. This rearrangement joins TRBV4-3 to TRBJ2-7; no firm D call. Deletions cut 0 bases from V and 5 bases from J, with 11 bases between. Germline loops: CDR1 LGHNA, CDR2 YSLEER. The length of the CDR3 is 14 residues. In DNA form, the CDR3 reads TGCGCCAGCAGCCAAGAGGGTATAGCCGACGAGCAGTACTTC. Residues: CASSQEGIADEQYF.

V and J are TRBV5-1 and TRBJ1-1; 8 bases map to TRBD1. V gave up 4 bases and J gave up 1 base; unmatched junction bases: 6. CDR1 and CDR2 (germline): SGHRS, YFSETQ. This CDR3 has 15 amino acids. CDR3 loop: CASSDGTGQNTEAFF. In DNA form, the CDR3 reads TGCGCCAGCAGCGACGGGACAGGCCAGAACACTGAAGCTTTCTTT.